The T cell receptor beta chain described here comes from a study of shared clonotypes between healthy human individuals. This clone has a single count. Its specificity is not known. Assay used: immunoSEQ multiplex PCR; TCRdb lists only in-frame clones, some missing. The repertoire holds about 2.4 million clones, with 93% as singletons. Division of CD4+ cells produced a CD45RA+ naive subset and a CD45RA-negative memory subset. Germline lookup yields CDR1 SGHRS and CDR2 YFSETQ. The CDR3 has 14 residues. Trimming took 3 bases from V and 1 from J; bases not matched to a gene: 3. Study conclusions and caveats: The sampled material consisted only of blood, and tissue repertoires are likely to differ. Roughly 5% was the fraction of naive CD4 clonotypes found shared across several donors.

V usage is TRBV5-1 and J usage is TRBJ2-5, with 7 bases that match TRBD1. Material: naive CD4+ T cells from PBMCs. The subset is: CD45RA+ positively selected. The clonotype comes from a man aged 18 to 30 in good health. Some clones in this sample may be carry-over from other donors' samples. The CDR3 here is CASSYDRVQETQYF. CDR3 DNA: TGCGCCAGCAGCTACGACAGGGTCCAAGAGACCCAGTACTTC.